The present TCR beta chain was sequenced within a study of blood T cells in healthy people across ages. Findings and caveats of the study: Nothing was known about donor CMV status, and this possibly confounded expanded clonotype changes. Conclusively comparing naive with antigen-experienced cells was impossible with unsorted PBMCs.

Combining a sample-barcoded 5' primer with a J-beta primer mix, a second PCR ran for about 7 to 12 cycles. TCRdb re-analysed the 5' RACE reads in MiXCR, keeping a single row per CDR3 protein. This table has some 1.7 million distinct CDR3 sequences, roughly 27% appearing once. This clonotype appeared a few times. Its antigen is undetermined. Donors ranged from roughly 6 to 90 years old and were healthy Caucasians in Russia. Isolation yielded PBMCs, at least 7 million per sample, in every case. The TCR comes from a woman between 25 and 40 years old in good health. The sample comprised blood.

Here the CDR3 reads CASSPGGTGGNEQYF. In DNA, the CDR3 is TGCGCCAGCAGCCCTGGAGGGACAGGGGGTAATGAGCAGTACTTC. This sequence joins TRBV10-1 and TRBJ2-7; 11 positions match TRBD1. Trimming at V came to 6 bases and at J to 7 bases, leaving 11 bases not matched to a gene. Germline CDR1 reads WNHNN; CDR2 reads SYGVQD (reference sequence). The length of the CDR3 is 15 residues.